This T cell receptor beta chain was recovered during a study of cytomegalovirus exposure and HLA in healthy donors. Study-level results: Evidence from a later analysis indicated that most CMV-associated TCR beta chains looked HLA-restricted. Across donors, most TCRs were seen rarely, yet some public ones were widespread. Equally common other TCR beta chains were less clonally expanded than HLA-associated ones, a later analysis found.

The CDR3 length is 17 residues. V dropped 2 bases and J dropped 0; count of bases not matched to a gene: 6. Germline CDR1 reads GTSNPN; CDR2 reads SVGIG (reference sequence). Regarding this clone: Its antigen is undetermined.

The PCR used 60 Vbeta and 13 Jbeta primers. Clones were read by immunoSEQ multiplex PCR, and TCRdb kept only the in-frame ones, dropping some. Found here are some 120,000 clones, around 75% of them singletons; the top ten hold roughly 10%. The sample was PBMCs. The chain uses TRBV30 and TRBJ1-6, with 8 bases aligning to TRBD1. The sequence was obtained from a woman between 45 and 65 years old in good health and CMV-seropositive. DNA for the CDR3: TGTGCCTGGAGTTCCCAGGGGGCTGGCTCCTATAATTCACCCCTCCACTTT. As protein: CAWSSQGAGSYNSPLHF.